A selection of T cell receptor beta chains follows, all from one sample in a study of blood T cell repertoires in COVID-19. The method was immunoSEQ multiplex PCR; TCRdb's version includes in-frame clones alone and lacks a portion of them. This table has roughly 140,000 clones, 76% appearing once. Sequencing used peripheral blood. The source is an elderly woman with acute or convalescent COVID-19. CDR3s include the opening cysteine and the closing phenylalanine or tryptophan. Each record gives: clone size, J gene, V gene, D gene, CDR3 DNA, CDR3 protein. D genes are given only for firm matches. Clone size appears in some rows only: once, few, many, or a class for an expanded clone.

abundance: -; j_gene: TRBJ1-1; v_gene: TRBV5-1; d_gene: -; CDR3nt: TGCGCCAGCAGCCAAGATAATACTAAGGCTTTCTTT; CDR3aa: CASSQDNTKAFF
abundance: once; j_gene: TRBJ1-2; v_gene: TRBV25-1; d_gene: -; CDR3nt: TGTGCCAGCAGTGAAAACTCGGGGGGGGAACTCTATGGCTACACCTTC; CDR3aa: CASSENSGGELYGYTF
abundance: -; j_gene: TRBJ1-5; v_gene: TRBV19; d_gene: -; CDR3nt: TGTGCCAGTACCTCCCTGACTTGGATTAGCAATCAGCCCCAGCATTTT; CDR3aa: CASTSLTWISNQPQHF
abundance: -; j_gene: TRBJ1-6; v_gene: TRBV6-2/TRBV6-3; d_gene: TRBD1; CDR3nt: TGTGCCAGCAGTTACCCATGGGACAGGAGAGTTTCACCCCTCCACTTT; CDR3aa: CASSYPWDRRVSPLHF
abundance: -; j_gene: TRBJ1-1; v_gene: TRBV14; d_gene: -; CDR3nt: TGTGCCAGCAGCCAAGTCGGCCGGCAGGTGAACACTGAAGCTTTCTTT; CDR3aa: CASSQVGRQVNTEAFF
abundance: -; j_gene: TRBJ2-2; v_gene: TRBV6-5; d_gene: TRBD1; CDR3nt: TGTGCCAGCAGTTATGAAACAGGGGTCCAAAGGGAGCTGTTTTTT; CDR3aa: CASSYETGVQRELFF
abundance: -; j_gene: TRBJ1-2; v_gene: TRBV9; d_gene: -; CDR3nt: TGTGCCAGCAGCGTAGGTGCAGGGTGGGGAGGCTATGGCTACACCTTC; CDR3aa: CASSVGAGWGGYGYTF
abundance: few; j_gene: TRBJ2-2; v_gene: TRBV19; d_gene: -; CDR3nt: TGTGCCAGTAGTTCCCAAACGGGGATAGTCGGGGAGCTGTTTTTT; CDR3aa: CASSSQTGIVGELFF
abundance: few; j_gene: TRBJ1-5; v_gene: TRBV30; d_gene: -; CDR3nt: TGTGCCTGGAGTGGACAGGCGGGCCAGCCCCAGCATTTT; CDR3aa: CAWSGQAGQPQHF
abundance: -; j_gene: TRBJ2-1; v_gene: TRBV5-1; d_gene: TRBD2; CDR3nt: TGCGCCAGCAGCTTGTTAGGGCGGGGAGGGGTTGGACCGAACAATGAGCAGTTCTTC; CDR3aa: CASSLLGRGGVGPNNEQFF
abundance: once; j_gene: TRBJ1-4; v_gene: TRBV19; d_gene: TRBD1; CDR3nt: TGTGCCAGTAGTATCCGAGGGGGCGCGTCTTCGGAAAAACTGTTTTTT; CDR3aa: CASSIRGGASSEKLFF
abundance: few; j_gene: TRBJ1-2; v_gene: TRBV19; d_gene: -; CDR3nt: TGTGCCAGTAGTATCACTCCGAGAAACTATGGCTACACCTTC; CDR3aa: CASSITPRNYGYTF
abundance: few; j_gene: TRBJ1-1; v_gene: TRBV7-3; d_gene: -; CDR3nt: TGTGCCAGCGCCCAAACGGTGAACACTGAAGCTTTCTTT; CDR3aa: CASAQTVNTEAFF
abundance: -; j_gene: TRBJ1-2; v_gene: TRBV29-1; d_gene: TRBD1; CDR3nt: TGCAGCTTCTGGGACAGAGACTATGGCTACACCTTC; CDR3aa: CSFWDRDYGYTF
abundance: -; j_gene: TRBJ2-2; v_gene: TRBV3-1/TRBV3-2; d_gene: TRBD2; CDR3nt: TGTGCCAGCAGCCAAGACCGGGGGACTAGCGGGCGCACCGGGGAGCTGTTTTTT; CDR3aa: CASSQDRGTSGRTGELFF
abundance: -; j_gene: TRBJ1-2; v_gene: TRBV6-5; d_gene: -; CDR3nt: TGTGCCAGCAGTTACTCGATGTCAGGGAACTATGGCTACACCTTC; CDR3aa: CASSYSMSGNYGYTF
abundance: once; j_gene: TRBJ2-2; v_gene: TRBV7-9; d_gene: TRBD1; CDR3nt: TGTGCCAGCAGCTCGGGACAGGGAGGTTGGAACACCGGGGAGCTGTTTTTT; CDR3aa: CASSSGQGGWNTGELFF
abundance: -; j_gene: TRBJ1-5; v_gene: TRBV2; d_gene: TRBD1; CDR3nt: TGTGCCAGCACGACCTCGACAGGGGCTATAGGCAATCAGCCCCAGCATTTT; CDR3aa: CASTTSTGAIGNQPQHF
abundance: -; j_gene: TRBJ2-5; v_gene: TRBV2; d_gene: TRBD2; CDR3nt: TGTGCCAGCAGTGCCGGGGTAGCGGGTGAGACCCAGTACTTC; CDR3aa: CASSAGVAGETQYF
abundance: -; j_gene: TRBJ2-1; v_gene: TRBV7-9; d_gene: -; CDR3nt: TGTGCCAGCAGCTCAGAAGAGGGCCTCTCCTACAATGAGCAGTTCTTC; CDR3aa: CASSSEEGLSYNEQFF
abundance: -; j_gene: TRBJ2-3; v_gene: TRBV3-1/TRBV3-2; d_gene: -; CDR3nt: TGTGCCAGCAGCCATGCATGGGCTACAGGGCAAGTGGCAGATACGCAGTATTTT; CDR3aa: CASSHAWATGQVADTQYF
abundance: -; j_gene: TRBJ2-7; v_gene: TRBV18; d_gene: TRBD2; CDR3nt: TGTGCCAGCTCACCACTTAGCTCCCTAGCGGGCGAGCAGTACTTC; CDR3aa: CASSPLSSLAGEQYF
abundance: -; j_gene: TRBJ2-7; v_gene: TRBV5-1; d_gene: TRBD1; CDR3nt: TGCGCCAGCAGCTTGGCCGCAGGGGGCTCCTACGAGCAGTACTTC; CDR3aa: CASSLAAGGSYEQYF
abundance: -; j_gene: TRBJ2-6; v_gene: TRBV2; d_gene: -; CDR3nt: TGTGCCAGCAGTGAAGGCGGTTCTGGGGCCAACGTCCTGACTTTC; CDR3aa: CASSEGGSGANVLTF
abundance: -; j_gene: TRBJ2-2; v_gene: TRBV7-2; d_gene: TRBD1; CDR3nt: TGTGCCAGCAGCTTACAACAGGGGGGCACCGGGGAGCTGTTTTTT; CDR3aa: CASSLQQGGTGELFF
abundance: few; j_gene: TRBJ1-6; v_gene: TRBV19; d_gene: -; CDR3nt: TGTGCCAGTAGTACCCAGGGGCCAAATTCACCCCTCCACTTT; CDR3aa: CASSTQGPNSPLHF
abundance: once; j_gene: TRBJ1-2; v_gene: TRBV19; d_gene: -; CDR3nt: TGTGCCAGTAGTCTCCGGGGAGATGGCTACACCTTC; CDR3aa: CASSLRGDGYTF
abundance: -; j_gene: TRBJ1-2; v_gene: TRBV4-3; d_gene: -; CDR3nt: TGCGCCAGCAGCCAAGATTCGGCAGGCCAGCCAGCTAACTATGGCTACACCTTC; CDR3aa: CASSQDSAGQPANYGYTF
abundance: once; j_gene: TRBJ1-3; v_gene: TRBV11-2; d_gene: -; CDR3nt: TGTGCCAGCAGCGCAGGGCTCTCTGGAAACACCATATATTTT; CDR3aa: CASSAGLSGNTIYF
abundance: -; j_gene: TRBJ2-2; v_gene: TRBV6-6; d_gene: -; CDR3nt: TGTGCCAGCAGTTATGAGGCTTCGGGGACCGGGGAGCTGTTTTTT; CDR3aa: CASSYEASGTGELFF
abundance: -; j_gene: TRBJ2-2; v_gene: TRBV5-1; d_gene: -; CDR3nt: TGCGCCAGCAGCTGGCAAACAGTCACCGGGGAGCTGTTTTTT; CDR3aa: CASSWQTVTGELFF
abundance: -; j_gene: TRBJ1-5; v_gene: TRBV6-5; d_gene: TRBD1; CDR3nt: TGTGCCAGCAGCCCCGACAGGGGGAATCAGCCCCAGCATTTT; CDR3aa: CASSPDRGNQPQHF
abundance: -; j_gene: TRBJ2-2; v_gene: TRBV7-6; d_gene: TRBD1; CDR3nt: TGTGCCAGCAGCCTTTACGCAGGGGGCACGATCGGGGAGCTGTTTTTT; CDR3aa: CASSLYAGGTIGELFF
abundance: once; j_gene: TRBJ2-3; v_gene: TRBV9; d_gene: TRBD1; CDR3nt: TGTGCCAGCAGCGTAGGGGGACAGGGGGCTAGCACAGATACGCAGTATTTT; CDR3aa: CASSVGGQGASTDTQYF
abundance: -; j_gene: TRBJ2-1; v_gene: TRBV14; d_gene: TRBD2; CDR3nt: TGTGCCGGCAGCCGACTACAACTAGCGGGGTACAATGAGCAGTTCTTC; CDR3aa: CAGSRLQLAGYNEQFF
abundance: once; j_gene: TRBJ1-1; v_gene: TRBV6-1; d_gene: TRBD1; CDR3nt: TGTGCCAGCAGTGCCCATAGCCGGGACAGGGGAGAGATCACTGAAGCTTTCTTT; CDR3aa: CASSAHSRDRGEITEAFF
abundance: -; j_gene: TRBJ2-7; v_gene: TRBV19; d_gene: -; CDR3nt: TGTGCCAGTAGTATCGTGGGCGCAGAAGGCGAGCAGTACTTC; CDR3aa: CASSIVGAEGEQYF
abundance: -; j_gene: TRBJ1-4; v_gene: TRBV5-1; d_gene: -; CDR3nt: TGCGCCAGCAGCTTGGGGGGACAAGTCGAAAAACTGTTTTTT; CDR3aa: CASSLGGQVEKLFF
abundance: -; j_gene: TRBJ2-3; v_gene: TRBV4-3; d_gene: -; CDR3nt: TGCGCCAGCAGCCAAGATCGAGGGACTCGCACAGATACGCAGTATTTT; CDR3aa: CASSQDRGTRTDTQYF
abundance: -; j_gene: TRBJ2-3; v_gene: TRBV5-1; d_gene: TRBD2; CDR3nt: TGCGCCAGCTCCTTAGCGGGAGCTTCAGATACGCAGTATTTT; CDR3aa: CASSLAGASDTQYF
abundance: -; j_gene: TRBJ1-3; v_gene: TRBV5-1; d_gene: -; CDR3nt: TGCGCCAGCAGCTTAGAGCCAGGGTCCGGAAACACCATATATTTT; CDR3aa: CASSLEPGSGNTIYF
abundance: -; j_gene: TRBJ2-7; v_gene: TRBV3-1/TRBV3-2; d_gene: -; CDR3nt: TGTGCCAGCAGCCATGCGAGAGAGGGGCAGTACTTC; CDR3aa: CASSHAREGQYF
abundance: -; j_gene: TRBJ1-1; v_gene: TRBV28; d_gene: -; CDR3nt: TGTGCCAGCAGTTTACCGACAGTGAACACTGAAGCTTTCTTT; CDR3aa: CASSLPTVNTEAFF
abundance: few; j_gene: TRBJ1-4; v_gene: TRBV5-4; d_gene: -; CDR3nt: TGTGCCAGCAGACCGGGGGGATCCTCTAATGAAAAACTGTTTTTT; CDR3aa: CASRPGGSSNEKLFF
abundance: once; j_gene: TRBJ1-6; v_gene: TRBV30; d_gene: -; CDR3nt: TGTGCCTGGAGTGTAGGGGGGGGCAATTCACCCCTCCACTTT; CDR3aa: CAWSVGGGNSPLHF
abundance: -; j_gene: TRBJ1-5; v_gene: TRBV4-1; d_gene: -; CDR3nt: TGCGCCAGCAGCCAAGAAGAGGTGACAGCAAATAGCAATCAGCCCCAGCATTTT; CDR3aa: CASSQEEVTANSNQPQHF
abundance: -; j_gene: TRBJ2-1; v_gene: TRBV24-1; d_gene: TRBD2; CDR3nt: TGTGCCACCTCCAGTGGGGGGGCCTACAATGAGCAGTTCTTC; CDR3aa: CATSSGGAYNEQFF
abundance: -; j_gene: TRBJ1-5; v_gene: TRBV6-5; d_gene: -; CDR3nt: TGTGCCAGCAGACCCCGGACTTATAGCAATCAGCCCCAGCATTTT; CDR3aa: CASRPRTYSNQPQHF
abundance: -; j_gene: TRBJ1-1; v_gene: TRBV18; d_gene: TRBD1; CDR3nt: TGTGCCAGCTCACCACGCGACAGGGGCACTGAAGCTTTCTTT; CDR3aa: CASSPRDRGTEAFF
abundance: -; j_gene: TRBJ2-3; v_gene: TRBV27; d_gene: -; CDR3nt: TGTGCCAGCAGCCCAGGAAACCGGGGTTCTCCCACAGATACGCAGTATTTT; CDR3aa: CASSPGNRGSPTDTQYF
abundance: -; j_gene: TRBJ2-1; v_gene: TRBV19; d_gene: -; CDR3nt: TGTGCCAGTAGTCATTCGCGGGGTGAGCAGTTCTTC; CDR3aa: CASSHSRGEQFF
abundance: -; j_gene: TRBJ2-3; v_gene: TRBV25-1; d_gene: -; CDR3nt: TGTGCCAGCAGTGAAAGGCGCGGTTTAGGCACAGATACGCAGTATTTT; CDR3aa: CASSERRGLGTDTQYF
abundance: -; j_gene: TRBJ2-2; v_gene: TRBV10-1; d_gene: TRBD1; CDR3nt: TGCGCCAGCAGTCCCGGGACAGGGGGAGCCGGGGAGCTGTTTTTT; CDR3aa: CASSPGTGGAGELFF
abundance: few; j_gene: TRBJ2-3; v_gene: TRBV5-6; d_gene: -; CDR3nt: TGTGCCAGCAGCATCGGACAGTATACGCAGTATTTT; CDR3aa: CASSIGQYTQYF
abundance: -; j_gene: TRBJ1-1; v_gene: TRBV12-3/TRBV12-4; d_gene: TRBD1; CDR3nt: TGTGCCAGCAGCCTCGGACAGGTAGGCGCTTTCTTT; CDR3aa: CASSLGQVGAFF
abundance: -; j_gene: TRBJ1-6; v_gene: TRBV30; d_gene: -; CDR3nt: TGTGCCTGGACGGCAGGGTATAATTCACCCCTCCACTTT; CDR3aa: CAWTAGYNSPLHF
abundance: -; j_gene: TRBJ1-2; v_gene: TRBV18; d_gene: TRBD1; CDR3nt: TGTGCCAGCTCACCTAACAGGGGGAAGGATGGCTACACCTTC; CDR3aa: CASSPNRGKDGYTF
abundance: -; j_gene: TRBJ2-2; v_gene: TRBV9; d_gene: TRBD2; CDR3nt: TGTGCCAGCAGCGTTACGGGACTAGCGGCGGGCGGGGAGCTGTTTTTT; CDR3aa: CASSVTGLAAGGELFF
abundance: -; j_gene: TRBJ2-1; v_gene: TRBV11-2; d_gene: -; CDR3nt: TGTGCCAGCTCCGGATTCCCCGGGTATGGTGAGCAGTTCTTC; CDR3aa: CASSGFPGYGEQFF